The present T cell receptor beta chain was sequenced within a study of T cell responses to AZD1222 COVID-19 vaccine. Turning to the study itself: Pooled together were second doses at about 4 or about 12 weeks. Study-wide results and caveats: The number of AZD1222 recipients seropositive at baseline was only 5 to 7. Clonal diversity was possibly underestimated, and the donors were mostly white British, with more females.

Libraries were prepared by immunoSEQ multiplex PCR; TCRdb keeps only in-frame clonotypes and omits some of them. The repertoire holds some 120,000 clones, with roughly 84% as singletons. As for this clone: As yet, its antigen is unknown.

The V gene's germline CDR1 is SGHVS and CDR2 FQNEAQ. V was pared by 2 bases and J by 0 bases, with 6 bases of the junction left unmatched. The CDR3 consists of 16 residues. This TCR was sampled from an adult in good health. The chain is built from TRBV7-8 and TRBJ2-7; 8 nucleotides match TRBD2. The source material was peripheral blood, sampled on day 0 of AZD1222 vaccination. In DNA, the CDR3 is TGTGCCAGCAGCTTAAACTTAGCGGGGAACTCCTACGAGCAGTACTTC. Translation: CASSLNLAGNSYEQYF.